The 30 T cell receptor beta chains in this list originate from one sample, sequenced in a study of blood T cells in healthy people across ages. A J-beta primer mix and a sample-barcoded 5' primer were used in a second PCR of roughly 6 to 12 cycles. TCRdb called the 5' RACE reads again in MiXCR, with one record for every CDR3 protein. This sample has 710,000 or so distinct CDR3 sequences, with roughly 30% found just once. The sequenced sample consisted of blood. These receptors were obtained from a woman older than 75 in good health.

With respect to this clonotype: A much more abundant neighbour one base away suggests this may be a read error. This chain uses TRBV6-2 or TRBV6-3 with TRBJ2-5; D is perhaps TRBD2 (6 bases). Gene TRBJ2-1 matches the end of the DNA better, so the J call may be wrong. CDR1 is MNHEY, CDR2 SVGEGT, per germline. The CDR3 covers 18 residues. The CDR3 region has the DNA TGTGCCAGCAGTTACGTCCCAACAACTCCGGGAGTGCAAGAGACCCAGTTCTTC. Its translation is CASSYVPTTPGVQETQFF.

The genes are TRBV25-1 and TRBJ1-2, with 12 bases matching TRBD1. V was pared by 2 bases and J by 5 bases, with 6 bases of the junction left unmatched. Germline V CDR1 and CDR2: MGHDK, SYGVNS. This CDR3 comprises 16 residues. CDR3 in DNA: TGTGCCAGCAGTGAAGGGGACAGGGGGCGCCGGTATGGCTACACCTTC. This encodes CASSEGDRGRRYGYTF.

The chain joins TRBV7-2 to TRBJ2-7; a possible D gene is TRBD2 (5 bases). V shed 5 bases and J shed 6 bases, with 17 bases lying between them. The germline gives CDR1 SGHTA, CDR2 FQGNSA. The CDR3 is 14 residues long. The CDR3 reads CASSILGESGEQYF. The CDR3 DNA reads as TGTGCCAGCAGCATACTCGGGGAGTCTGGCGAGCAGTACTTC.

The table lists this clonotype with many counts. The DNA of the CDR3 is TGTGCCACCAGCAGAGATCCGGGGTCCCTTTACGAGCAGTACTTC. Encoded protein: CATSRDPGSLYEQYF. The chain joins TRBV15 to TRBJ2-7, with D perhaps TRBD2 (5 bases). Germline values: CDR1 LNHNV, CDR2 YYDKDF (reference sequence). The CDR3 is 15 amino acids. With 0 bases removed from V and 4 bases from J, the gap between germline ends came to 13 bases.

This clonotype occurred many times. The rearrangement uses TRBV15 and TRBJ1-1; D call uncertain. Germline V gives CDR1 LNHNV, CDR2 YYDKDF (reference sequence). Trimming took off 0 bases at V and 3 bases at J, with 5 bases between the two ends. This CDR3 region has 13 residues. The CDR3 coding sequence is TGTGCCACCAGCAGAGAATACCACACTGAAGCTTTCTTT. Residues: CATSREYHTEAFF.

This clonotype came up many times. This rearrangement joins TRBV6-1 to TRBJ2-3; possibly TRBD1 for D (6 bases). Trimming removed 2 bases from V and 5 bases from J, with 14 bases in between. Germline-derived CDR1 and CDR2 are MNHNS and SASEGT. This CDR3 is built from 15 residues. CDR3 DNA sequence: TGTGCCAGCAGTGAATATCGCATGACAGGAGATACGCAGTATTTT. Translating it yields CASSEYRMTGDTQYF.

This clonotype came up many times. The chain carries TRBV5-6 and TRBJ2-3, with unresolved D. The V and J ends lost 1 base and 7 bases respectively, with 7 bases between them. Germline V CDR1 and CDR2: SGHDT, YYEEEE. The CDR3 runs 12 residues. The CDR3 loop is CASSLSPHTQYF. CDR3 nucleotide sequence: TGTGCCAGCAGCTTGTCTCCCCATACGCAGTATTTT.

This clonotype was seen repeatedly, ten times or more. The V gene is TRBV29-1, the J gene TRBJ1-2; possibly TRBD1 for D (5 bases). This CDR3 spans 12 amino acids. CDR1 and CDR2 from the germline V gene are SQVTM and ANQGSEA. Trimming stripped 6 bases from V and 8 bases from J, with 16 bases between. The CDR3 nucleotides are TGCAGCGTGGGGCAAGGGGTCCGGGGCTACACCTTC. Amino acids: CSVGQGVRGYTF.

Note on this clonotype: A much larger clone lies a single base off, so this may be a read error. The J gene is TRBJ1-2, the V gene TRBV7-3; TRBD1 aligns across 7 bases. Per the germline V gene, CDR1 is SGHTA and CDR2 is FQGTGA. This CDR3 is 16 amino acids long. V lost 3 bases and J lost 4; bases outside the gene matches: 11. CDR3 loop: CASSLTAQGLFYGYTF. CDR3 nucleotides: TGTGCCAGCAGCTTGACAGCACAGGGGCTTTTCTATGGCTACACCTTC.

This clonotype was counted between two and nine times. The chain combines TRBV24-1 with TRBJ1-2; D is perhaps TRBD1 (6 bases). CDR1 KGHDR and CDR2 SFDVKD come from the germline V gene. The V gene lost 1 base and the J gene lost 8 bases, with 16 bases spanning the gap. The CDR3 is made up of 15 amino acids. CDR3 nucleotides: TGTGCCACCAGTGATTTATCACAGGGACGCTACGGCTACACCTTC. Amino acids: CATSDLSQGRYGYTF.

The chain combines TRBV5-1 with TRBJ2-7, with 7 bases fitting TRBD1. The CDR3 length is 15 residues. Trimming removed 4 bases from V and 0 bases from J; junction bases left unmatched: 7. In germline, CDR1 is SGHRS, CDR2 YFSETQ. The DNA for the CDR3 is TGCGCCAGCAGCAAGGGACAGACCCTCTCCTACGAGCAGTACTTC. Its translation is CASSKGQTLSYEQYF.

In the case of this clonotype: This may be a read error: a much more frequent sequence differs by one nucleotide. The genes are TRBV24-1 and TRBJ2-1; TRBD2 is a possible D gene (6 bases). From germline, CDR1 is KGHDR and CDR2 SFDVKD. The ends were cut back, 7 bases at V and 5 bases at J, with 14 bases in the middle. This CDR3 spans 14 amino acids. In DNA form, the CDR3 reads TGTGCCACCAGGGATGCCGGGACTCACAATGAGCAGTTCTTC. Translating gives CATRDAGTHNEQFF.

There are many counts of this clonotype. V gene TRBV6-5 combines with J gene TRBJ2-3; 7 bases are a match to TRBD2. Germline CDR1 reads MNHEY; CDR2 reads SVGAGI. This CDR3 is built from 14 residues. The ends lost 10 bases at V and 3 bases at J; junction bases unmatched: 10. The DNA of the CDR3 is TGTGCCACTAGCGGACACTCGGGGACAGATACGCAGTATTTT. Protein sequence: CATSGHSGTDTQYF.

This sequence joins TRBV27 and TRBJ1-3; D call uncertain. The CDR3 loop spans 16 amino acids. Trimming shortened V by 2 bases and J by 4 bases, and 15 bases separated the two germline ends. Germline-derived CDR1 and CDR2 are MNHEY and SMNVEV (reference sequence). The CDR3 is CASSLEARGNGNTIYF. For the CDR3, the DNA is TGTGCCAGCAGTTTAGAGGCGCGGGGTAACGGAAACACCATATATTTT.

V usage is TRBV12-3 or TRBV12-4 and J usage is TRBJ1-4; D is perhaps TRBD1 (5 bases). V shed 6 bases and J shed 4 bases, with 9 bases lying between them. The CDR3 runs to 13 residues. CDR3 sequence reads: CASRQEVNEKLFF. The CDR3, as DNA: TGTGCCAGCAGACAGGAGGTTAATGAAAAACTGTTTTTT.

This clonotype was detected once. The rearrangement uses TRBV29-1 and TRBJ2-4; possibly TRBD2 for D (5 bases). CDR1 SQVTM and CDR2 ANQGSEA come from the germline V gene. There are 15 residues in the CDR3. V dropped 2 bases and J dropped 4 bases, with 15 bases sitting between them. CDR3 DNA: TGCAGCGTTGAACGAGGCCTCGGCGGGAAAAACATTCAGTACTTC. It specifies CSVERGLGGKNIQYF.

Many counts were recorded for this clonotype. J is TRBJ1-2 and V is TRBV7-2, with D perhaps matching TRBD1 (5 bases). The ends were cut back, 1 base at V and 11 bases at J, with 26 bases in the middle. Germline V gene lookup returns CDR1 SGHTA and CDR2 FQGNSA. The CDR3 runs to 17 residues. The CDR3 region is CASSLDPRTSRGGGYTF. DNA of the CDR3: TGTGCCAGCAGCTTAGACCCCCGGACATCGCGGGGTGGTGGGTACACCTTC.

This clonotype came up many times. V usage is TRBV14 and J usage is TRBJ1-2; 7 nucleotides align to TRBD1. Germline lookup yields CDR1 SGHDN and CDR2 FVKESK. After removal of 0 bases from V and 5 bases from J, the junction contained 3 bases not matched to a gene. This CDR3 is built from 14 residues. The CDR3 region has the DNA TGTGCCAGCAGCCAAGACAGGGGGGGATATGGCTACACCTTC. Translation gives CASSQDRGGYGYTF.

This clonotype has ten or more counts. The V call is TRBV3-1, the J call TRBJ2-3, with 9 nucleotides matching TRBD2. From germline, CDR1 is LGHDT and CDR2 YNNKEL (reference sequence). V dropped 1 base and J dropped 4; count of bases not matched to a gene: 6. The CDR3 is 16 residues long. The CDR3 is CASSQAGTSIADTQYF. The CDR3 DNA follows: TGTGCCAGCAGCCAAGCAGGGACTAGCATCGCAGATACGCAGTATTTT.

Concerning this clonotype: This may come from a read error, since a much larger clone is one base off. V and J are TRBV29-1 and TRBJ2-1; the D is unclear. The CDR3 is made up of 13 amino acids. Germline loops: CDR1 SQVTM, CDR2 ANQGSEA. Trimming removed 7 bases at V and 6 bases at J, with 16 bases between. The CDR3 nucleotides are TGCAGCGGAATGGGTCGGCCCTGCAATGAGCAGTTCTTC. As protein: CSGMGRPCNEQFF.

This clonotype was counted many times. The V call is TRBV6-5, the J call TRBJ2-7; D may be TRBD1 (6 bases). Germline lookup yields CDR1 MNHEY and CDR2 SVGAGI. With 6 bases removed from V and 7 bases from J, the gap between germline ends came to 16 bases. This CDR3 has 13 amino acids. CDR3: CASRGSRGREQYF. The DNA for the CDR3 is TGTGCCAGCAGGGGAAGCAGGGGACGTGAGCAGTACTTC.

To note about this clonotype: A much larger clone lies one base from this, so it may be a read error. The chain couples TRBV10-3 to TRBJ1-1; D is ambiguous. Between the trimmed V and J ends, which lost 7 bases and 3 bases, there was a span of 12 bases. Germline V gene lookup returns CDR1 ENHRY and CDR2 SYGVKD. The CDR3 sequence is 13 residues long. CDR3 sequence: CAIKPGLDTEAFF. The CDR3 DNA sequence: TGTGCCATCAAGCCAGGCTTGGACACTGAAGCTTTCTTT.

The rearrangement joins TRBV9 to TRBJ1-1; D may be TRBD1 (6 bases). The ends were cut back, 1 base at V and 4 bases at J, with 11 bases in the middle. Germline lookup yields CDR1 SGDLS and CDR2 YYNGEE. The CDR3 length is 14 residues. The DNA for the CDR3 is TGTGCCAGCAGCGTATCGGGAGGGGGCACTGAAGCTTTCTTT. Residues: CASSVSGGGTEAFF.

This clonotype was seen at least ten times. V gene TRBV27 combines with J gene TRBJ1-5; D might be TRBD1 (6 bases). The CDR3 is 15 amino acids. With 6 bases removed from V and 6 bases from J, the gap between germline ends came to 18 bases. The germline V gene encodes CDR1 MNHEY and CDR2 SMNVEV (reference sequence). The CDR3 coding sequence is TGTGCCAGCAGATCCGACGGAAAGGGGGTTCAGCCCCAGCATTTT. Translated: CASRSDGKGVQPQHF.

The rearrangement uses TRBV29-1 and TRBJ2-7, with D tentatively TRBD1 (6 bases). V was pared by 4 bases and J by 0 bases, with 10 bases between. The CDR3 consists of 13 residues. Looked up from germline, CDR1 is SQVTM and CDR2 is ANQGSEA. The CDR3: CSVGTAYSYEQYF. The DNA of the CDR3 is TGCAGCGTTGGGACAGCTTACTCCTACGAGCAGTACTTC.

The gene calls are TRBV24-1 and TRBJ2-3, with D tentatively TRBD1 (5 bases). This CDR3 has 14 amino acids. Trimming took 1 base from V and 7 from J, leaving 11 bases between them. CDR1 is KGHDR, CDR2 SFDVKD, per germline. Here the CDR3 reads CATSDLAGLNTQYF. CDR3 nucleotide sequence: TGTGCCACCAGTGATTTAGCAGGGTTAAATACGCAGTATTTT.

The rearrangement uses TRBV7-2 and TRBJ1-2; D uncertain. The length of the CDR3 is 13 residues. V lost 3 bases and J lost 6, with 11 bases in between. Germline V lookup: CDR1 SGHTA, CDR2 FQGNSA. The CDR3 DNA is TGTGCCAGCAGCTTCCGACATATCCATGGCTACACCTTC. This translates into CASSFRHIHGYTF. Supplemented by reference TRBV7-2 and TRBJ1-2, the full variable domain reads GAGVSQSPSNKVTEKGKDVELRCDPISGHTALYWYRQSLGQGLEFLIYFQGNSAPDKSGLPSDRFSAERTGGSVSTLTIQRTQQEDSAVYLCASSFRHIHGYTFGSGTRLTVV.

The gene calls are TRBV11-2 and TRBJ1-1, with TRBD1 matching over 9 bases. The CDR3 covers 15 residues. The trim removed 5 bases at V and 8 bases at J, leaving 12 bases unmatched. Germline V lookup: CDR1 SGHAT, CDR2 FQNNGV. CDR3 in amino acids: CASSARTGANAEAFF. Here the CDR3 DNA reads TGTGCCAGCAGCGCCCGGACAGGGGCGAACGCCGAAGCTTTCTTT. Full variable domain (outside the CDR3, taken from reference TRBV11-2 and TRBJ1-1): EAGVAQSPRYKIIEKRQSVAFWCNPISGHATLYWYQQILGQGPKLLIQFQNNGVVDDSQLPKDRFSAERLKGVDSTLKIQPAKLEDSAVYLCASSARTGANAEAFFGQGTRLTVV.

This clonotype came up a few times. V gene TRBV11-2 combines with J gene TRBJ2-3; 9 bases align to TRBD2. Germline V CDR1 and CDR2: SGHAT, FQNNGV. J was trimmed by 4 bases and V by 5 bases; bases with no gene match: 13. The CDR3 contains 17 residues. CDR3 loop: CASSILGARGGPDTQYF. The CDR3, as DNA: TGTGCCAGCAGCATCTTAGGAGCGCGGGGGGGCCCAGATACGCAGTATTTT.

This clonotype was seen more than once but under ten times. The CDR3, as DNA: TGTGCCAGCAGTCCAGGGGCGGGGGGGCCCTACGAGCAGTACTTC. It specifies CASSPGAGGPYEQYF. V usage is TRBV28 and J usage is TRBJ2-7, with TRBD2 identical over 9 bases. V was clipped by 5 bases and J by 2 bases; unmatched bases: 7. Germline values: CDR1 MDHEN, CDR2 SYDVKM. There are 15 residues in the CDR3.